One sample yielded the 27 T cell receptor beta chains listed below, sequenced in a study of T cell responses to AZD1222 COVID-19 vaccine. The assay was immunoSEQ multiplex PCR, and TCRdb's table has in-frame clones only and misses some. The repertoire has 95,000 to 150,000 clones, about nine tenths of them found once; the top ten carry 2% to 3%. The specimen comprised peripheral blood, sampled 28 days after the second AZD1222 dose. Source of these receptors: an adult who received the AZD1222 COVID-19 vaccine.

This sequence joins TRBV19 and TRBJ2-2; weak D call: TRBD2 (6 bases). The CDR3 has 14 amino acids. The V gene lost 2 bases and the J gene lost 5 bases, with 9 bases spanning the gap. Germline V gives CDR1 LNHDA, CDR2 SQIVND (reference sequence). In DNA form, the CDR3 reads TGTGCCAGTAGTATAAAGGGGACTACCGGGGAGCTGTTTTTT. Translating it yields CASSIKGTTGELFF.

This rearrangement joins TRBV7-9 to TRBJ1-2, with no clear D. V dropped 5 bases and J dropped 7 bases, with 11 bases sitting between them. The germline V gene has CDR1 SEHNR and CDR2 FQNEAQ (reference sequence). This CDR3 region has 12 residues. CDR3 in DNA: TGTGCCAGCAGCCCCAGACGGGGTGGCTACACCTTC. Protein: CASSPRRGGYTF.

The count of this clone is one. In DNA, the CDR3 is TGTGCCATCAACCCGGGACAGGGTGTTAATGAGCAGTTCTTC. Protein sequence: CAINPGQGVNEQFF. The rearrangement joins TRBV10-3 to TRBJ2-1, with 9 bases fitting TRBD1. With V trimmed by 7 bases and J by 7 bases, 8 bases remained unmatched. The CDR3 sequence is 14 residues long. Germline-derived CDR1 and CDR2 are ENHRY and SYGVKD.

This clone was detected a few times. J is TRBJ2-3 and V is TRBV14; weak D call: TRBD2 (6 bases). This CDR3 spans 13 amino acids. Germline CDR1 reads SGHDN; CDR2 reads FVKESK. Deletions cut 0 bases from V and 9 bases from J, with 10 bases between. The CDR3 reads CASSQDLRGTQYF. The CDR3 nucleotides are TGTGCCAGCAGCCAAGACCTCCGGGGGACGCAGTATTTT.

J is TRBJ1-4 and V is TRBV15; 7 nucleotides agree with TRBD1. V gave up 4 bases and J gave up 0 bases; unmatched junction bases: 17. The CDR3 is 20 residues long. Germline V lookup: CDR1 LNHNV, CDR2 YYDKDF (reference sequence). DNA for the CDR3: TGTGCCACCAGCACCGACGTTGACAGGGTGGGGCCTACAACTAATGAAAAACTGTTTTTT. It encodes CATSTDVDRVGPTTNEKLFF.

The V call is TRBV5-1, the J call TRBJ2-3, with 10 bases aligning to TRBD2. The CDR3 runs to 16 residues. V was pared by 3 bases and J by 1 base, with 5 bases of the junction left unmatched. The germline CDR1 and CDR2 sequences are SGHRS and YFSETQ. The DNA of the CDR3 is TGCGCCAGCAGCTCAGTAGCGGGGGGCGGCACAGATACGCAGTATTTT. Protein sequence: CASSSVAGGGTDTQYF. Full variable domain (missing parts from reference TRBV5-1 and TRBJ2-3): KAGVTQTPRYLIKTRGQQVTLSCSPISGHRSVSWYQQTPGQGLQFLFEYFSETQRNKGNFPGRFSGRQFSNSRSEMNVSTLELGDSALYLCASSSVAGGGTDTQYFGPGTRLTVL.

The rearrangement joins TRBV5-1 to TRBJ2-1; 7 nucleotides match TRBD1. The CDR3 runs to 13 residues. With V trimmed by 4 bases and J by 7 bases, 5 bases remained unmatched. From germline, CDR1 is SGHRS and CDR2 YFSETQ. The CDR3 nucleotides read TGCGCCAGCAGCCTACGACAGGGAAATGAGCAGTTCTTC. Protein sequence: CASSLRQGNEQFF.

This sequence joins TRBV19 and TRBJ1-2, with D tentatively TRBD1 (6 bases). V lost 2 bases to trimming and J lost 4 bases, with 23 bases between them. This CDR3 contains 18 residues. CDR1 is LNHDA, CDR2 SQIVND, per germline (reference sequence). CDR3 region: CASSIQGQRGVYFYGYTF. CDR3 nucleotides: TGTGCCAGTAGTATACAAGGACAGAGAGGCGTTTATTTCTATGGCTACACCTTC.

The chain couples TRBV25-1 to TRBJ1-5, with unresolved D. The CDR3 extends over 14 amino acids. Trimming stripped 5 bases from V and 6 bases from J, with 14 bases between. Germline values: CDR1 MGHDK, CDR2 SYGVNS. In nucleotides, the CDR3 is TGTGCCAGCAGTACCCCGAGGGCAGGTCAGCCCCAGCATTTT. Its translation is CASSTPRAGQPQHF.

This chain uses TRBV9 with TRBJ1-6; tentative D call: TRBD1 (6 bases). Trimming took off 0 bases at V and 6 bases at J, with 10 bases between the two ends. The CDR3 has 15 residues. Germline V gene data show CDR1 as SGDLS and CDR2 as YYNGEE. The CDR3 here is CASSVDGGPNSPLHF. CDR3 DNA sequence: TGTGCCAGCAGCGTAGATGGGGGCCCTAATTCACCCCTCCACTTT.

This chain connects TRBV6-2 or TRBV6-3 to TRBJ1-1; D remains ambiguous. The CDR3 runs to 16 residues. V lost 6 bases, J lost 0 bases, and 17 bases lay in between. Looked up from germline, CDR1 is MNHEY and CDR2 is SVGEGT. The CDR3 nucleotides read TGTGCCAGCAGCCCCCGGACCACAACAATGAACACTGAAGCTTTCTTT. As protein: CASSPRTTTMNTEAFF.

V and J are TRBV7-9 and TRBJ1-1, with a possible D match to TRBD1 (6 bases). V was shortened by 2 bases and J by 0 bases, with 19 bases between the two germline ends. Germline-derived CDR1 and CDR2 are SEHNR and FQNEAQ (reference sequence). The CDR3 runs 18 residues. CDR3 sequence reads: CASSLPAGGAGVNTEAFF. The CDR3 bases are TGTGCCAGCAGCTTACCCGCCGGAGGGGCAGGGGTGAACACTGAAGCTTTCTTT.

The chain uses TRBV13 and TRBJ2-2; weak D call: TRBD2 (5 bases). Trimming took 4 bases from V and 4 from J, leaving 19 bases between them. The CDR3 contains 17 residues. The germline CDR1 and CDR2 sequences are PRHDT and FYEKMQ (reference sequence). In DNA, the CDR3 is TGTGCCAGCAGCTACGGACTTAGGGATTCGGGCACCGGGGAGCTGTTTTTT. Translation: CASSYGLRDSGTGELFF.

This clone has more than one count but fewer than ten. This chain uses TRBV29-1 with TRBJ2-1; D possibly matches TRBD1 or TRBD2 (5 bases each). The CDR3 runs 13 residues. The germline V gene encodes CDR1 SQVTM and CDR2 ANQGSEA. Trimming took off 3 bases at V and 7 bases at J, with 13 bases between the two ends. The CDR3 here is CSVDRDPRNEQFF. CDR3 nucleotides: TGCAGCGTTGATAGGGACCCCCGGAATGAGCAGTTCTTC.

This rearrangement joins TRBV6-5 to TRBJ2-7, with 8 bases identical to TRBD1. The CDR3 spans 12 residues. V lost 9 bases, J lost 3 bases, and 4 bases stayed unmatched. Germline V gene data show CDR1 as MNHEY and CDR2 as SVGAGI. The CDR3 DNA follows: TGTGCCAGTTCAGACAGGGGCTACGAGCAGTACTTC. Translation: CASSDRGYEQYF.

This clone was seen only once. The chain links TRBV2 to TRBJ2-3; the D gene is possibly TRBD1 (5 bases). V shed 7 bases and J shed 4 bases, with 9 bases lying between them. The V gene's germline CDR1 is SNHLY and CDR2 FYNNEI. The CDR3 extends over 12 amino acids. The CDR3 DNA is TGTGCCAGCAACTGGGGCCCAGATACGCAGTATTTT. Translating gives CASNWGPDTQYF. Looking up the rest from reference TRBV2 and TRBJ2-3 gives the full variable domain: EPEVTQTPSHQVTQMGQEVILRCVPISNHLYFYWYRQILGQKVEFLVSFYNNEISEKSEIFDDQFSVERPDGSNFTLKIRSTKLEDSAMYFCASNWGPDTQYFGPGTRLTVL.

This chain links TRBV25-1 with TRBJ2-5; 9 bases agree with TRBD1. V gave up 1 base and J gave up 4 bases; unmatched junction bases: 4. The germline V gene has CDR1 MGHDK and CDR2 SYGVNS. The CDR3 consists of 15 residues. CDR3: CASSESGQGGETQYF. The CDR3 coding sequence is TGTGCCAGCAGTGAATCGGGACAGGGAGGAGAGACCCAGTACTTC.

The rearrangement uses TRBV11-2 and TRBJ2-3; TRBD1 or TRBD2 may be the D gene (6 bases each). Germline-derived CDR1 and CDR2 are SGHAT and FQNNGV. The CDR3 is 16 residues long. Trimming shortened V by 5 bases and J by 4 bases, and 19 bases separated the two germline ends. CDR3 amino acids: CASSPILGGRADTQYF. CDR3 in DNA: TGTGCCAGCAGCCCCATCCTGGGGGGCCGGGCAGATACGCAGTATTTT.

In its sample, this clone was seen once. The chain is built from TRBV9 and TRBJ2-7, with D perhaps TRBD1 or TRBD2 (5 bases each). This CDR3 has 18 residues. Germline V gives CDR1 SGDLS, CDR2 YYNGEE. The V end lost 0 bases, the J end lost 2 bases, and 21 bases lay between the germline ends. This CDR3 reads CASSVAPDTGGPTYEQYF. The CDR3 DNA reads TGTGCCAGCAGCGTAGCTCCGGACACCGGCGGGCCCACCTACGAGCAGTACTTC. The entire variable domain, with the rest obtained from reference TRBV9 and TRBJ2-7, is as follows: DSGVTQTPKHLITATGQRVTLRCSPRSGDLSVYWYQQSLDQGLQFLIQYYNGEERAKGNILERFSAQQFPDLHSELNLSSLELGDSALYFCASSVAPDTGGPTYEQYFGPGTRLTVT.

V usage is TRBV6-5 and J usage is TRBJ2-5, with D possibly matching TRBD2 (7 bases). From germline, CDR1 is MNHEY and CDR2 SVGAGI. The CDR3 contains 14 residues. Trimming took off 8 bases at V and 4 bases at J, with 17 bases between the two ends. In DNA, the CDR3 is TGTGCCAGCGGTCGAGGGGGGGCTAGAGAGACCCAGTACTTC. This codes for CASGRGGARETQYF.

This sequence joins TRBV11-2 and TRBJ2-4; D remains unclear. The CDR3 totals 15 residues. V was trimmed by 3 bases and J by 3 bases, leaving 12 bases between them. Per the germline V gene, CDR1 is SGHAT and CDR2 is FQNNGV. The CDR3 sequence is CASSFSGNVKNIQYF. The DNA of the CDR3 is TGTGCCAGCAGCTTCTCTGGTAACGTCAAAAACATTCAGTACTTC.

V and J are TRBV27 and TRBJ2-5; 12 nucleotides match TRBD1. Looked up from germline, CDR1 is MNHEY and CDR2 is SMNVEV (reference sequence). CDR3 length: 16 residues. The trim removed 5 bases at V and 5 bases at J, leaving 9 bases unmatched. CDR3 region: CASSPAGTGGLETQYF. The CDR3 DNA follows: TGTGCCAGCAGTCCTGCCGGGACAGGGGGCCTTGAGACCCAGTACTTC.

CDR3 region: CASRRTGGRGYTF. CDR3 DNA sequence: TGTGCCAGCAGAAGGACAGGGGGTCGGGGCTACACCTTC. The J gene is TRBJ1-2, the V gene TRBV6-5; 10 bases are shared with TRBD1. Germline V gene lookup returns CDR1 MNHEY and CDR2 SVGAGI. The CDR3 runs to 13 residues. J lost 8 bases, V lost 6 bases, and 6 bases had no gene match.

The chain uses TRBV19 and TRBJ1-4, with no clear D. With 6 bases removed from V and 7 bases from J, the gap between germline ends came to 15 bases. Germline loops: CDR1 LNHDA, CDR2 SQIVND (reference sequence). The CDR3 loop spans 14 amino acids. Written as DNA, the CDR3 is TGTGCCAGTAGGGATGCGGGCGCGAGTGAAAAACTGTTTTTT. The encoded protein is CASRDAGASEKLFF. The full variable domain, its missing parts supplied by reference TRBV19 and TRBJ1-4, is DGGITQSPKYLFRKEGQNVTLSCEQNLNHDAMYWYRQDPGQGLRLIYYSQIVNDFQKGDIAEGYSVSREKKESFPLTVTSAQKNPTAFYLCASRDAGASEKLFFGSGTQLSVL.

The J gene is TRBJ1-5, the V gene TRBV6-1; weak D call: TRBD1 (6 bases). Germline-derived CDR1 and CDR2 are MNHNS and SASEGT. The CDR3 sequence is 15 residues long. V dropped 0 bases and J dropped 2 bases, with 8 bases sitting between them. In DNA, the CDR3 is TGTGCCAGCAGTGAAGCCCCAGGGGGCAATCAGCCCCAGCATTTT. It specifies CASSEAPGGNQPQHF.

The chain is built from TRBV5-5 and TRBJ1-1; no clear D gene. CDR1 is SGHKS and CDR2 is YYEKEE in the germline V gene (reference sequence). V was pared by 1 base and J by 1 base, with 11 bases between. The length of the CDR3 is 15 residues. The chain's CDR3 is CASSLTSSTNTEAFF. The CDR3 DNA is TGTGCCAGCAGCTTGACTAGCAGCACGAACACTGAAGCTTTCTTT.

This chain joins TRBV13 and TRBJ2-1; 9 bases line up with TRBD2. V dropped 2 bases and J dropped 4; count of bases not matched to a gene: 9. This CDR3 comprises 17 residues. CDR1 is PRHDT and CDR2 is FYEKMQ in the germline V gene (reference sequence). In DNA form, the CDR3 reads TGTGCCAGCAGCTTATCGCGAGGGCGGGGGGGTTACAATGAGCAGTTCTTC. Amino acid sequence: CASSLSRGRGGYNEQFF.